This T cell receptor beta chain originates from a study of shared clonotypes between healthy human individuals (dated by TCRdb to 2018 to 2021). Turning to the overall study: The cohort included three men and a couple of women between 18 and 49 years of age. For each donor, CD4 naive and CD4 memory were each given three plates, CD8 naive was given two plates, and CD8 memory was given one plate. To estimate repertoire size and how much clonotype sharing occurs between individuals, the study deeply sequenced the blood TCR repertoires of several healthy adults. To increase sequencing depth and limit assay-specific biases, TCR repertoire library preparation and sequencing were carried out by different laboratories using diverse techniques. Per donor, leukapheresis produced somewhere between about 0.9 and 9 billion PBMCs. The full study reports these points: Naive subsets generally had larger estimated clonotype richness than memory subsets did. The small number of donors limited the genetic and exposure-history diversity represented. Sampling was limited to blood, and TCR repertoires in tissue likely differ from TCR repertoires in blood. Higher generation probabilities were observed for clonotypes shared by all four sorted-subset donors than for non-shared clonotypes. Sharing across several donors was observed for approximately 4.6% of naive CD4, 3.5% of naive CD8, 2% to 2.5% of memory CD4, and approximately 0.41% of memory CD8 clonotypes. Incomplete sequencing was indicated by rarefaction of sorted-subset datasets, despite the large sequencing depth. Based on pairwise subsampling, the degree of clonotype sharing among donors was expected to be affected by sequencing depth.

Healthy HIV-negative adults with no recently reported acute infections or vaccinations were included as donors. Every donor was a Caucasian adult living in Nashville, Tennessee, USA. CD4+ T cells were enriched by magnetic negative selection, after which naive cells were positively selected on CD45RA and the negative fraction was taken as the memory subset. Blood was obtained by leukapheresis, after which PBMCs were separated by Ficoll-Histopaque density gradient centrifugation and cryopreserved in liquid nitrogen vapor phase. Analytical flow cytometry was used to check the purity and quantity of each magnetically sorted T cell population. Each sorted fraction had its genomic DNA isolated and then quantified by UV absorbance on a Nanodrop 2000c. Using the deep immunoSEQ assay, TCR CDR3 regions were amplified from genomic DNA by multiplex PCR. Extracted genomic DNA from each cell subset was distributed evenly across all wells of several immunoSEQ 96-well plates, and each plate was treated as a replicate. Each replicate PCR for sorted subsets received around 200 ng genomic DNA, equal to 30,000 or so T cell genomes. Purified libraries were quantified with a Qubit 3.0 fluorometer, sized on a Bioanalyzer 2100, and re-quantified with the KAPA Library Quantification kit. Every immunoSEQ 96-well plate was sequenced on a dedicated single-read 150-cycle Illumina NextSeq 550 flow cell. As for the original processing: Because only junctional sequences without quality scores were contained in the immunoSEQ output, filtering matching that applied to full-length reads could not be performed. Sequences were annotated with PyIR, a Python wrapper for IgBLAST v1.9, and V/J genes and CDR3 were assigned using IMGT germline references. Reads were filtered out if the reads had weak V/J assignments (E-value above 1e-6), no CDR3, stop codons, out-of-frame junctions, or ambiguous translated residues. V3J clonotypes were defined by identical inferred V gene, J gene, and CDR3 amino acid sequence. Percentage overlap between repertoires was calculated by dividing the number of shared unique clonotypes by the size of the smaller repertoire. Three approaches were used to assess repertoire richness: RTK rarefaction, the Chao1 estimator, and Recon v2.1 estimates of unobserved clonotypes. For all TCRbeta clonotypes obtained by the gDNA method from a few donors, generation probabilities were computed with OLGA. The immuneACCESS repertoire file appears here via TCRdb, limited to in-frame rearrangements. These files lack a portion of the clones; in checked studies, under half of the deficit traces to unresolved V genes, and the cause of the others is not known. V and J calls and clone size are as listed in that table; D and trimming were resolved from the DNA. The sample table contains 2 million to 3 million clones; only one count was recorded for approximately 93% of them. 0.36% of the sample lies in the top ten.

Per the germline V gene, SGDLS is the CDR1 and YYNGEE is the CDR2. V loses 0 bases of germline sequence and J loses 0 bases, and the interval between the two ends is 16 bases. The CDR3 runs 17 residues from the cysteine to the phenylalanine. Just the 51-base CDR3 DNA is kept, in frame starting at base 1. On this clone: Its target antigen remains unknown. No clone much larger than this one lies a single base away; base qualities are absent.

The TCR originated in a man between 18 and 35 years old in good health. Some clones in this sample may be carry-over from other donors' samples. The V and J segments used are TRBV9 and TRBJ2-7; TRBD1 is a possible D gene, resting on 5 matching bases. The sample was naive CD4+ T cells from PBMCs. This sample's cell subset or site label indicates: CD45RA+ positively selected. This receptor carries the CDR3 CASSVGLGADSSYEQYF. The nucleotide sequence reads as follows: TGTGCCAGCAGCGTAGGTCTTGGGGCCGATAGCTCCTACGAGCAGTACTTC.